This T cell receptor (beta chain) was identified in a study of CD8 T cells in ankylosing spondylitis. Study observations and caveats: Reports say disease-linked clones showed up significantly more in matched ankylosing spondylitis synovial fluid. A TCR beta motif made of fewer than ten highly homologous variants seemed typical of ankylosing spondylitis blood.

TCRdb re-called the 5' RACE reads with MiXCR, one entry per CDR3 protein. The profile shows more than 650,000 distinct CDR3 sequences, approximately 12% of them singletons. Trimming took 5 bases from V and 4 from J, leaving 20 bases between them. The CDR3 extends over 16 amino acids. CDR1 and CDR2 from the germline V gene are SGHTA and FQGNSA. About this clonotype itself: Its antigen is not identified.

The chain joins TRBV7-2 to TRBJ1-1; D gene uncertain. The sample comprised blood, either unsorted or a sorted T cell fraction (not recorded which). This TCR was recovered from a male donor with ankylosing spondylitis. The CDR3 region has the DNA TGTGCCAGCAGCCAAAGCCCTTTGGTAGGAGGCACTGAAGCTTTCTTT. It encodes CASSQSPLVGGTEAFF.